These 31 T cell receptor beta chains share one sample of origin, sequenced in a study of blood T cells in healthy people across ages. Next came a second PCR, run for about 7 to 12 cycles, which used a sample-barcoded 5' primer along with a J-beta primer mix. Using its own MiXCR run on the 5' RACE reads, TCRdb lists one record per CDR3 protein. The sample lists around 620,000 distinct CDR3 sequences, 27% occurring once. Specimen: blood. The receptors shown here come from a woman in her 70s in good health.

V gene TRBV20-1 combines with J gene TRBJ2-5, with D perhaps assigned TRBD1 or TRBD2 (5 bases each). Trimming pared 1 base from V and 4 bases from J, leaving 13 bases between. This CDR3 has 14 amino acids. The germline CDR1 and CDR2 sequences are DFQATT and SNEGSKA (reference sequence). This chain's CDR3 is CSARAGTRGETQYF. As DNA, the CDR3 is TGCAGTGCTAGAGCTGGTACTAGGGGAGAGACCCAGTACTTC.

The V call is TRBV7-9, the J call TRBJ1-4, with D possibly TRBD1 on 6 matching bases. Trimming cost V 2 bases and J 10 bases, with 17 bases left between them. Germline lookup yields CDR1 SEHNR and CDR2 FQNEAQ (reference sequence). The CDR3 runs to 15 residues. CDR3 bases: TGTGCCAGCAGCTTAAGGTCGGCAGGGGCGTCAAAACTGTTTTTT. This translates into CASSLRSAGASKLFF.

The table lists this clonotype with a few counts. The gene calls are TRBV3-1 and TRBJ1-1; possibly TRBD1 for D (5 bases). Germline values: CDR1 LGHDT, CDR2 YNNKEL (reference sequence). The ends were cut back, 4 bases at V and 1 base at J, with 16 bases in the middle. The CDR3 runs 16 residues. CDR3: CASSPWSQGRNTEAFF. In DNA form, the CDR3 reads TGTGCCAGCAGCCCCTGGAGCCAGGGTAGGAACACTGAAGCTTTCTTT.

J is TRBJ1-1 and V is TRBV29-1; tentative D call: TRBD1 (6 bases). This CDR3 comprises 14 residues. Germline CDR1 reads SQVTM; CDR2 reads ANQGSEA. Trimming pared 2 bases from V and 4 bases from J, leaving 14 bases between. The DNA for the CDR3 is TGCAGCGTTGAAAATGGGGGGCGAGTCACTGAAGCTTTCTTT. Its translation is CSVENGGRVTEAFF.

The rearrangement joins TRBV25-1 to TRBJ1-2; 7 nucleotides align to TRBD1. Trimming removed 7 bases from V and 0 bases from J; junction bases left unmatched: 8. Germline CDR1 and CDR2: MGHDK and SYGVNS. The CDR3 length is 15 residues. CDR3 sequence: CASIPTGTANYGYTF. The CDR3 DNA reads as TGTGCCAGCATCCCTACCGGGACAGCTAACTATGGCTACACCTTC.

The rearrangement joins TRBV7-2 to TRBJ2-5; possibly TRBD1 for D (7 bases). The CDR3 runs 16 residues. Germline CDR1 and CDR2: SGHTA and FQGNSA. V lost 1 base, J lost 5 bases, and 17 bases lay in between. In DNA, the CDR3 is TGTGCCAGCAGCTTAGGCTTGGAGGGGGCTGTTGAGACCCAGTACTTC. Amino acid sequence: CASSLGLEGAVETQYF.

The rearrangement links TRBV21-1 to TRBJ2-4; TRBD1 reflects the table's D call only, with no check against the DNA. TRBV21-1 is marked as a pseudogene. This CDR3 has 15 residues. CDR3 region: CASGTRQGGKNIQYF. CDR3 DNA sequence: TGTGCCAGCGGCACCCGACAGGGCGGCAAAAACATTCAGTACTTC.

V and J are TRBV29-1 and TRBJ2-5; 10 positions match TRBD1. Trimming cost V 5 bases and J 2 bases; bases outside gene matches: 5. This CDR3 comprises 14 residues. Germline assignment: CDR1 SQVTM and CDR2 ANQGSEA. CDR3 protein: CSVLPGQGQETQYF. The CDR3 region has the DNA TGCAGCGTTCTGCCGGGACAGGGGCAAGAGACCCAGTACTTC.

J is TRBJ1-1 and V is TRBV7-2; D is undetermined. CDR3 length equals 16 residues. The V end was cut by 5 bases, the J end by 1 base, with 17 bases between. Germline CDR1 and CDR2: SGHTA and FQGNSA. CDR3 amino acids: CASSPTVDARNTEAFF. Here the CDR3 DNA reads TGTGCCAGCAGCCCAACCGTGGACGCCAGGAACACTGAAGCTTTCTTT.

The chain recombines TRBV10-3 with TRBJ2-5; 10 nucleotides align to TRBD2. The CDR3 spans 16 residues. The V segment lost 0 bases and the J segment 5 bases; nucleotides outside the gene matches: 6. The germline V gene encodes CDR1 ENHRY and CDR2 SYGVKD. DNA for the CDR3: TGTGCCATCAGTGAGTCTGGTAGCGGGGGGAGCGAGACCCAGTACTTC. Translated: CAISESGSGGSETQYF.

This rearrangement joins TRBV20-1 to TRBJ2-1, with 9 bases aligning to TRBD2. The CDR3 is 15 residues long. V trimming: 3 bases; J trimming: 1 base; junction bases outside the gene matches: 4. Germline assignment: CDR1 DFQATT and CDR2 SNEGSKA (reference sequence). In nucleotides, the CDR3 is TGCAGTGCTAGTGGGCTAGCGGGGTCCTACAATGAGCAGTTCTTC. Translated, it gives CSASGLAGSYNEQFF.

V usage is TRBV6-5 and J usage is TRBJ1-1; a weak D match, TRBD1 (5 bases). Germline V gene sequence: CDR1 MNHEY, CDR2 SVGAGI. The ends were cut back, 7 bases at V and 8 bases at J, with 17 bases in the middle. The CDR3 length is 13 residues. CDR3 region: CASTPWGDGEAFF. The CDR3, as DNA: TGTGCCAGCACCCCATGGGGGGACGGGGAAGCTTTCTTT.

This clonotype was counted between two and nine times. The CDR3 sequence is CASSYSRDPGRTQYF. CDR3 nucleotide sequence: TGTGCCAGCAGTTACTCCAGGGATCCCGGGCGGACCCAGTACTTC. V is TRBV6-5 and J is TRBJ2-5, with D possibly being TRBD1 (5 bases). V lost 0 bases and J 7 bases, leaving 15 bases between the germline ends. The germline CDR1 and CDR2 sequences are MNHEY and SVGAGI. The CDR3 consists of 15 residues.

This clonotype has just a few counts. V gene TRBV29-1 combines with J gene TRBJ2-1; D ambiguous. Trimming removed 4 bases from V and 5 bases from J, with 6 bases in between. The CDR3 extends over 11 amino acids. Germline-derived CDR1 and CDR2 are SQVTM and ANQGSEA. This chain's CDR3 is CSVGTHNEQFF. Written as DNA, the CDR3 is TGCAGCGTTGGGACGCACAATGAGCAGTTCTTC.

Comment on this clonotype: One end of the junction does not line up with germline, which may come from a read error. V usage is TRBV7-7 and J usage is TRBJ2-5, with TRBD1 identical over 7 bases. This CDR3 has 14 residues. CDR1 and CDR2 from the germline V gene are SSHAT and FNYEAQ (reference sequence). The CDR3 DNA follows: TGTGCTAGCAGCTCACAGGGGAGAGCGGAGACCCGGTACTTC. Its protein is CASSSQGRAETRYF.

The chain recombines TRBV20-1 with TRBJ2-5, with TRBD2 identical over 7 bases. J was trimmed by 5 bases and V by 3 bases; bases with no gene match: 9. This CDR3 spans 14 amino acids. Germline CDR1 DFQATT, CDR2 SNEGSKA (reference sequence). The chain's CDR3 is CSARSAGEVETQYF. The CDR3 bases are TGCAGTGCTAGGTCGGCGGGGGAGGTCGAGACCCAGTACTTC.

The chain has TRBV9 and TRBJ2-3; the match to TRBD2 covers 9 bases. Germline loops: CDR1 SGDLS, CDR2 YYNGEE. There are 15 residues in the CDR3. V shed 4 bases, J shed 4 bases, and the junction held 7 bases outside the gene matches. The CDR3 sequence: CASSTRGGGADTQYF. DNA of the CDR3: TGTGCCAGCAGCACCAGGGGCGGGGGGGCAGATACGCAGTATTTT.

This clonotype was counted at least ten times. The chain employs TRBV28 and TRBJ1-4; D gene unclear. The CDR3 runs to 15 residues. Trimming pared 4 bases from V and 8 bases from J, leaving 17 bases between. Germline V gives CDR1 MDHEN, CDR2 SYDVKM. CDR3 loop: CASSWAAAGREKLFF. The DNA of the CDR3 is TGTGCCAGCAGTTGGGCGGCGGCCGGGAGGGAAAAACTGTTTTTT.

About this clonotype itself: The junction does not match germline at one end; this may be a read error. This chain connects TRBV4-2 to TRBJ1-1, with D perhaps matching TRBD1 (5 bases). This CDR3 is 16 amino acids long. From germline, CDR1 is LGHNA and CDR2 YNFKEQ. The CDR3 coding sequence is TGTGCCGGCAGCCAAGATAAGACTGGGGCTAACACTGAAGCTTTCTTT. It is translated as CAGSQDKTGANTEAFF.

In its sample, this clonotype was seen once. The J gene is TRBJ1-2, the V gene TRBV7-2; 7 bases match TRBD1. The germline CDR1 and CDR2 sequences are SGHTA and FQGNSA. This CDR3 has 14 residues. Trimming removed 0 bases from V and 8 bases from J; junction bases left unmatched: 6. The CDR3 DNA is TGTGCCAGCAGCTTAGCGCCTCCCAGGGGGGGCTACACCTTC. Encoded protein: CASSLAPPRGGYTF.

The chain employs TRBV20-1 and TRBJ2-3, with D uncertain. The CDR3 has 11 amino acids. V gave up 3 bases and J gave up 5 bases, with 6 bases separating them. Germline V gives CDR1 DFQATT, CDR2 SNEGSKA (reference sequence). The CDR3 spells CSASVQDTQYF. The CDR3, as DNA: TGCAGTGCTAGTGTCCAAGATACGCAGTATTTT.

With regard to this clonotype: A junction boundary mismatches the germline segment, possibly from a read error. This chain joins TRBV29-1 and TRBJ2-4; no clear D gene. The CDR3 loop spans 14 amino acids. CDR1 and CDR2 (germline): SQVTM, ANQGSEA. The CDR3 loop is CSVEDYGIKNIRYF. The CDR3 DNA is TGCAGCGTTGAAGATTATGGGATCAAAAACATTCGGTACTTC. Complete variable domain (other parts from reference TRBV29-1 and TRBJ2-4): SAVISQKPSRDICQRGTSLTIQCQVDSQVTMMFWYRQQPGQSLTLIATANQGSEATYESGFVIDKFPISRPNLTFSTLTVSNMSPEDSSIYLCSVEDYGIKNIRYFGAGTRLSVL.

The chain joins TRBV5-1 to TRBJ2-5; 9 bases line up with TRBD1. The germline gives CDR1 SGHRS, CDR2 YFSETQ. Trimming cost V 3 bases and J 4 bases; bases outside gene matches: 7. This CDR3 is 15 amino acids long. The CDR3, as DNA: TGCGCCAGCAGCTCCCTGACAGGGGGGGCAGAGACCCAGTACTTC. As protein: CASSSLTGGAETQYF.

This clonotype was counted at least ten times. The chain couples TRBV4-3 to TRBJ2-5; a possible D gene is TRBD2 (5 bases). V was clipped by 4 bases and J by 5 bases, with 14 bases between them. Germline CDR1 reads LGHNA; CDR2 reads YSLEER. This CDR3 contains 14 residues. The chain's CDR3 is CASSPTTGVETQYF. CDR3 DNA: TGCGCCAGCAGCCCGACCACCGGGGTCGAGACCCAGTACTTC.

This clonotype was recorded many times. The chain joins TRBV9 to TRBJ2-7; 7 bases fit TRBD2. Per germline, CDR1 SGDLS and CDR2 YYNGEE. The J segment lost 4 bases and the V segment lost 3 bases, leaving 4 bases of the junction unmatched. CDR3 size: 13 residues. Written as DNA, the CDR3 is TGTGCCAGCAGCGCCGGGGGGTATTACGAGCAGTACTTC. Amino acids: CASSAGGYYEQYF.

The chain employs TRBV6-2 or TRBV6-3 and TRBJ1-4, with D possibly TRBD1 on 5 matching bases. CDR3 length: 13 residues. The V end lost 8 bases, the J end lost 10 bases, and 17 bases lay between the germline ends. Germline loops: CDR1 MNHEY, CDR2 SVGEGT. CDR3 sequence reads: CASEDWDQGKLFF. DNA for the CDR3: TGTGCCAGCGAAGATTGGGACCAGGGAAAACTGTTTTTT.

The rearrangement uses TRBV5-5 and TRBJ1-5; TRBD1 matches at 10 bases. With 5 bases clipped from V and 0 bases from J, the junction kept 8 bases outside the gene matches. The CDR3 runs 17 residues. Germline V CDR1 and CDR2: SGHKS, YYEKEE (reference sequence). CDR3 DNA: TGTGCCAGCAGGGCCGGGACAGGGGTTTTTAGCAATCAGCCCCAGCATTTT. Translation: CASRAGTGVFSNQPQHF.

For the CDR3, the DNA is TGTGCCAGCAGTCGACTAGCGGGGATGAATGAGCAGTTCTTC. Amino acid sequence: CASSRLAGMNEQFF. V is TRBV6-6 and J is TRBJ2-1; 11 bases are shared with TRBD2. CDR3 length equals 14 residues. Per the germline V gene, CDR1 is MNHNY and CDR2 is SVGAGI (reference sequence). The V segment lost 5 bases and the J segment 7 bases; nucleotides outside the gene matches: 4.

V gene TRBV5-1 combines with J gene TRBJ2-5; perhaps D is TRBD1 or TRBD2 (7 bases each). V dropped 4 bases and J dropped 3 bases, with 13 bases sitting between them. The germline V gene has CDR1 SGHRS and CDR2 YFSETQ. The CDR3 length is 14 residues. CDR3 sequence reads: CASSGGGTEETQYF. The CDR3 DNA is TGCGCCAGCAGCGGGGGGGGGACAGAAGAGACCCAGTACTTC.

This sequence joins TRBV28 and TRBJ2-7, with D maybe TRBD1 (5 bases). CDR3 length equals 15 residues. V was trimmed by 2 bases and J by 5 bases, leaving 16 bases between them. Germline V gene sequence: CDR1 MDHEN, CDR2 SYDVKM. The CDR3 is CASSLRVGHAHEQYF. The CDR3 DNA follows: TGTGCCAGCAGTTTACGGGTCGGACATGCCCACGAGCAGTACTTC.

The V gene is TRBV4-3, the J gene TRBJ2-5; TRBD1 aligns across 7 bases. With the DNA end fitting TRBJ2-7 better, the J assignment may be wrong. The CDR3 covers 14 residues. CDR1 and CDR2 from the germline V gene are LGHNA and YSLEER. In nucleotides, the CDR3 is TGCGCCAGCAGCCGACAGGGTAATAATGACGAGCAGTACTTC. Translation gives CASSRQGNNDEQYF.